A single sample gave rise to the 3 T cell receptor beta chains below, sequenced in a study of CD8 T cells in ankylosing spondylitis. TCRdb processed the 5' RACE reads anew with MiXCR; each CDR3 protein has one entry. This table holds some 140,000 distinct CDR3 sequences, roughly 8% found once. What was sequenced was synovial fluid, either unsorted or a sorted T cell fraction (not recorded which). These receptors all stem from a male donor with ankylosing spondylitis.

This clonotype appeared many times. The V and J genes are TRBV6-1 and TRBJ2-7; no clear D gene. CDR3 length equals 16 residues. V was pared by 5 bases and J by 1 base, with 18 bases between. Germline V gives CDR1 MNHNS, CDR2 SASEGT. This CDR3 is CASSPIRPQPSYEQYF. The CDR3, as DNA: TGTGCCAGCAGTCCGATCCGGCCACAACCTTCCTACGAGCAGTACTTC.

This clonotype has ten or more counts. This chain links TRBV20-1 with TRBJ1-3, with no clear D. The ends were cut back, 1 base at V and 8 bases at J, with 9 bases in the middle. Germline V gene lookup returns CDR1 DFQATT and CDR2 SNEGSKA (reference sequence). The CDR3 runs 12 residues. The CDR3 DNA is TGCAGTGCTAGAGGCGACGGAGACACCATATATTTT. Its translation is CSARGDGDTIYF.

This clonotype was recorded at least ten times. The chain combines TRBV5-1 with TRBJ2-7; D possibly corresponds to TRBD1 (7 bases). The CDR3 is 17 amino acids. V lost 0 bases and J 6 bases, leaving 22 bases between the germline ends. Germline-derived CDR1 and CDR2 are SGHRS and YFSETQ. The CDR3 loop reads CASSLDLTRQGGSEQYF. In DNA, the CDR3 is TGCGCCAGCAGCTTGGATCTTACCCGACAGGGAGGTAGCGAGCAGTACTTC.